This paragraph reports one TCR beta chain. No antigen is known for it. Trimming took 0 bases from V and 2 from J, leaving 7 bases between them. Germline V gene sequence: CDR1 MNHNS, CDR2 SASEGT. The CDR3 runs to 14 residues. The data are from a study of regulatory T cells in long-lasting Graves disease. Whole-study results and caveats: Preferential use of TRBV28, TRBJ1-2 and TRBJ2-5 was seen in persistent disease.

Building the TCR beta libraries relied on iRepertoire HTBI primers, and CDR3 regions underwent Arm-PCR. In the original workflow: Across samples, 60 or so TRBV and around 14 TRBJ segments were found. TCRdb independently ran MiXCR on the multiplex PCR reads; one entry per CDR3 protein. TCRdb, rather than the study authors, made the V and J calls. The data contain 620,000 or so distinct CDR3 sequences, roughly 15% of them seen just once; the ten biggest clones take up 15% to 20%. The time point here: newly diagnosed GD, antithyroid drugs for less than 3 months. Preparation of the TCR library used RNA extracted from PBMCs. The sample was also reused in another study, on T cells in Graves' hyperthyroidism and ophthalmopathy. That source reports: First-round RT-PCR with HTBI primers amplified the TCR CDR3 region.

This sequence originates from a young woman with Graves disease. J is TRBJ1-2 and V is TRBV6-1; D is uncertain. The sequenced sample was peripheral blood mononuclear cells (PBMCs), obtained at new diagnosis, from a patient treated with antithyroid drugs. CDR3 protein: CASSEAHRNYGYTF. CDR3 coding DNA: TGTGCCAGCAGTGAAGCGCACCGGAACTATGGCTACACCTTC.